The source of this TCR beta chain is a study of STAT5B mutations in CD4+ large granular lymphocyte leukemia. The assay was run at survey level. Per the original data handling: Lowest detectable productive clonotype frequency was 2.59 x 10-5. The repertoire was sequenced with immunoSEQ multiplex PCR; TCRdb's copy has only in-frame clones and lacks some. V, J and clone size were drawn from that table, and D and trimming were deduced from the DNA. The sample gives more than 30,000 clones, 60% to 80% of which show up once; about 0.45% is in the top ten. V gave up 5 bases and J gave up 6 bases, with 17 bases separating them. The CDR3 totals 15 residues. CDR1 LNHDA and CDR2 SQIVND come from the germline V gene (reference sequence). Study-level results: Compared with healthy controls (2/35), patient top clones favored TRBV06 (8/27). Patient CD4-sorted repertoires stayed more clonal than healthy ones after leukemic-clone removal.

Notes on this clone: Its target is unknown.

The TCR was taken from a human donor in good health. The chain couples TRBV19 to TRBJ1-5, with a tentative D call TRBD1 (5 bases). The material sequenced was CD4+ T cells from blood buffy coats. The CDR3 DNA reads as TGTGCCAGTAGTGTGGACATACTTGCGAGTCAGCCCCAGCATTTT. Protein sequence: CASSVDILASQPQHF.